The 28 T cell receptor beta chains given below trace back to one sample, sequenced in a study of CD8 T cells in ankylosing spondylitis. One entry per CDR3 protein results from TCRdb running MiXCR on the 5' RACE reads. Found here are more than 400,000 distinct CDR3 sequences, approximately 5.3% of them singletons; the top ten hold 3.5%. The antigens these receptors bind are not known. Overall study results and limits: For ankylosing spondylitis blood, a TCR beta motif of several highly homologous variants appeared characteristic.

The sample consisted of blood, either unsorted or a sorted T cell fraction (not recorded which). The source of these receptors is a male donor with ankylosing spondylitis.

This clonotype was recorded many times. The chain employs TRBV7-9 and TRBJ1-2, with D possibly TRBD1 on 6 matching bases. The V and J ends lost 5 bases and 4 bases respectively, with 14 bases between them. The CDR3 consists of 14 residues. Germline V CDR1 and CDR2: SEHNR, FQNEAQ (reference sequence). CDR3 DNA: TGTGCCAGCAGCCCCCAAGGGGGGACCTATGGCTACACCTTC. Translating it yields CASSPQGGTYGYTF.

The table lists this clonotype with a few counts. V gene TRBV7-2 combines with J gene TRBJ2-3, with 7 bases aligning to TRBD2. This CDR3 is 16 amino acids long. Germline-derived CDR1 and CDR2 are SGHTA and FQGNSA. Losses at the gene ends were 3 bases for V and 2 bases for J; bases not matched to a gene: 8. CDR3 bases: TGTGCCAGCAGCTTTGGGGGGGAGGGGATCACAGATACGCAGTATTTT. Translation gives CASSFGGEGITDTQYF.

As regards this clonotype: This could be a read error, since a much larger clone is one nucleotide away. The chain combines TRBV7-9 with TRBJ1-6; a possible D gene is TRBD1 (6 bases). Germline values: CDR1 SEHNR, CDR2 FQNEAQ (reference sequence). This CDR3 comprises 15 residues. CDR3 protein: CASSTWDTNNSPFHF. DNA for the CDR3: TGTGCCAGCAGCACCTGGGACACGAATAATTCACCCTTCCACTTT.

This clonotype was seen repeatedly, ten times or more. CDR3 in amino acids: CAITAGAGGLPDTQYF. The CDR3 coding sequence is TGTGCCATCACCGCAGGAGCGGGAGGGCTCCCAGATACGCAGTATTTT. The chain couples TRBV10-3 to TRBJ2-3; 10 nucleotides agree with TRBD2. Germline-derived CDR1 and CDR2 are ENHRY and SYGVKD. The CDR3 covers 16 residues. The V segment lost 7 bases and the J segment 4 bases; nucleotides outside the gene matches: 11.

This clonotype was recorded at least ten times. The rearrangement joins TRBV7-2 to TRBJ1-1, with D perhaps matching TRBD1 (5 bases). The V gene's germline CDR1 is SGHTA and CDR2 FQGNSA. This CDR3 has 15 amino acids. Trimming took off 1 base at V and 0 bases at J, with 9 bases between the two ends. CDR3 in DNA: TGTGCCAGCAGCTTAGGAACAGGATTGAACACTGAAGCTTTCTTT. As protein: CASSLGTGLNTEAFF.

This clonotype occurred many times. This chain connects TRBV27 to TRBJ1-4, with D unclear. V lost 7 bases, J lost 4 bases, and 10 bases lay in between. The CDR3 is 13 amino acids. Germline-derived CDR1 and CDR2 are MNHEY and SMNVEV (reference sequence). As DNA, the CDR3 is TGTGCCAGCAAGCCTATAAATAATGAAAAACTGTTTTTT. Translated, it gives CASKPINNEKLFF.

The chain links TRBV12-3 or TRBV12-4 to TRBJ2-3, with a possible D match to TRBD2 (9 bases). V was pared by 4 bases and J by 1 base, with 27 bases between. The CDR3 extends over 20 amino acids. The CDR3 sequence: CASSSRQGAGGHFGTDTQYF. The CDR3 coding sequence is TGTGCCAGCAGTTCTCGGCAGGGGGCGGGGGGGCATTTTGGCACAGATACGCAGTATTTT.

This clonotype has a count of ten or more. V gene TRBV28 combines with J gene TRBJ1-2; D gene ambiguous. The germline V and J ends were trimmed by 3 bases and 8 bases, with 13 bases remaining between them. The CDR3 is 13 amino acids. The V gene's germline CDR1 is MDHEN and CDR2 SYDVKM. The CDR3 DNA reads TGTGCCAGCAGTTTTCAATCCCGCGGGGGCTACACCTTC. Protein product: CASSFQSRGGYTF.

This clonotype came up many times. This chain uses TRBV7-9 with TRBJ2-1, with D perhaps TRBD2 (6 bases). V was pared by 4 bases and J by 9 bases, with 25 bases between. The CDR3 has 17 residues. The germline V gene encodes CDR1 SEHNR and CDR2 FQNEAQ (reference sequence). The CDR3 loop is CASSYLRDGSLFGEQFF. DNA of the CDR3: TGTGCCAGCAGCTACCTACGGGACGGGAGTTTGTTCGGTGAGCAGTTCTTC.

The CDR3 protein is CARSGVRGRGEQFF. The CDR3 nucleotides are TGTGCCAGGAGCGGAGTAAGAGGGAGGGGTGAGCAGTTCTTC. The V gene is TRBV7-9, the J gene TRBJ2-1; 7 nucleotides line up with TRBD2. Germline V gene data show CDR1 as SEHNR and CDR2 as FQNEAQ (reference sequence). Trimming at V came to 9 bases and at J to 9 bases, leaving 14 bases not matched to a gene. CDR3 length: 14 residues.

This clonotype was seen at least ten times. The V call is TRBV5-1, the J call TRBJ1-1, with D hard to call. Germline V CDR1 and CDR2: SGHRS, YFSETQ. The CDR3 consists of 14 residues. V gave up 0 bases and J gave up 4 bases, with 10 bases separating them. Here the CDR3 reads CASSLEDAGTEAFF. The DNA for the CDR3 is TGCGCCAGCAGCTTGGAGGATGCGGGCACTGAAGCTTTCTTT. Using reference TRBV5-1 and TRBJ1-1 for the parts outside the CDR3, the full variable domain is KAGVTQTPRYLIKTRGQQVTLSCSPISGHRSVSWYQQTPGQGLQFLFEYFSETQRNKGNFPGRFSGRQFSNSRSEMNVSTLELGDSALYLCASSLEDAGTEAFFGQGTRLTVV.

This CDR3 reads CASRQAGSSYEQYF. Here the CDR3 DNA reads TGTGCCAGCAGGCAAGCGGGGTCCTCCTACGAGCAGTACTTC. The V call is TRBV7-9, the J call TRBJ2-7; 7 nucleotides agree with TRBD2. V lost 6 bases, J lost 0 bases, and 5 bases stayed unmatched. The CDR3 extends over 14 amino acids. CDR1 and CDR2 (germline): SEHNR, FQNEAQ (reference sequence). The full variable domain, with the rest looked up from reference TRBV7-9 and TRBJ2-7, is DTGVSQNPRHKITKRGQNVTFRCDPISEHNRLYWYRQTLGQGPEFLTYFQNEAQLEKSRLLSDRFSAERPKGSFSTLEIQRTEQGDSAMYLCASRQAGSSYEQYFGPGTRLTVT.

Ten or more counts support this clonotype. The CDR3 reads CASSYPLGGSGANVLTF. The CDR3 bases are TGTGCCAGCAGTTATCCCCTTGGGGGCTCTGGGGCCAACGTCCTGACTTTC. The rearrangement joins TRBV28 to TRBJ2-6; D may be TRBD1 or TRBD2 (5 bases each). Germline CDR1 reads MDHEN; CDR2 reads SYDVKM. V lost 4 bases and J 0 bases, leaving 13 bases between the germline ends. The CDR3 spans 17 residues.

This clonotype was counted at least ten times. This chain's CDR3 is CATSDYSAAGRETQYF. CDR3 in DNA: TGTGCCACCAGTGATTATTCGGCGGCAGGGAGGGAGACCCAGTACTTC. The genes are TRBV24-1 and TRBJ2-5; tentatively, D is TRBD2 (6 bases). CDR1 and CDR2 (germline): KGHDR, SFDVKD. CDR3 size: 16 residues. The ends were cut back, 2 bases at V and 5 bases at J, with 17 bases in the middle.

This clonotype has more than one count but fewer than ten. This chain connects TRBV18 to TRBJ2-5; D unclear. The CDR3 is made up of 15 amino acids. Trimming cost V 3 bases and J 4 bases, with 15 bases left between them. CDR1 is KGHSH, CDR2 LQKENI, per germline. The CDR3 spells CASSPSRSRTETQYF. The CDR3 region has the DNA TGTGCCAGCTCACCCTCCCGGTCCCGGACAGAGACCCAGTACTTC.

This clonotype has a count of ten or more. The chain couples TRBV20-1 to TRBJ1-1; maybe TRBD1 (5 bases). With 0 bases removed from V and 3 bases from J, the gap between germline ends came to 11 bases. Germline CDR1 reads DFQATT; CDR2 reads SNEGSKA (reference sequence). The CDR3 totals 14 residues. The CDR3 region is CSARDSGGYTEAFF. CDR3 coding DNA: TGCAGTGCTAGAGATTCCGGGGGATACACTGAAGCTTTCTTT.

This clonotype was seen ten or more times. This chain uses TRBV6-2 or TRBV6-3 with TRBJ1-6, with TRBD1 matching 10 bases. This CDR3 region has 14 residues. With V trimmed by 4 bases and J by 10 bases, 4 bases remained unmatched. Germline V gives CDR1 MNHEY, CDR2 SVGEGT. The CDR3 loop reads CASSSGTGVSPLHF. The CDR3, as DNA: TGTGCCAGCAGTTCCGGGACAGGGGTCTCACCCCTCCACTTT.

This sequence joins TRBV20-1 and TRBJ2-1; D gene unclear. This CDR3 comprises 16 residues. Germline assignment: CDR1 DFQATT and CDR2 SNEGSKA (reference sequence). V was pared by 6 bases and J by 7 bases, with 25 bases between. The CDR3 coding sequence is TGCAGTGCCAGAAAAACCGAAGGGCTCGGAAGGAATGAGCAGTTCTTC. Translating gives CSARKTEGLGRNEQFF.

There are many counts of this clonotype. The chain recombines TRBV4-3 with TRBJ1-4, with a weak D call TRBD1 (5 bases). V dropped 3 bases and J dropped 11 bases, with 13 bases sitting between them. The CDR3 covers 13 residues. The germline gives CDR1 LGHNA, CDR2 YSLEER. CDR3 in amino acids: CASSHQIQEKLFF. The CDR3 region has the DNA TGCGCCAGCAGCCACCAAATACAGGAGAAACTGTTTTTT.

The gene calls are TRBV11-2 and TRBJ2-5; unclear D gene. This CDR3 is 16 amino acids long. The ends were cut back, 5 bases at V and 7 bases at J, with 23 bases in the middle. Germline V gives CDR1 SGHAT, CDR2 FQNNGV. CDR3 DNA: TGTGCCAGCAGCCCGCCTGCCACTGGGGTGGTAGGGACCCAGTACTTC. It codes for CASSPPATGVVGTQYF.

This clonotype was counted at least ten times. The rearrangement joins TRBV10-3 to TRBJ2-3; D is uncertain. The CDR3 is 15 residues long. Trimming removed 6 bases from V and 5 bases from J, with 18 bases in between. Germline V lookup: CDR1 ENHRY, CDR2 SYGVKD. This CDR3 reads CAISSDHRPLDTQYF. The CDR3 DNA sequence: TGTGCCATCAGCTCAGATCATCGGCCATTAGATACGCAGTATTTT.

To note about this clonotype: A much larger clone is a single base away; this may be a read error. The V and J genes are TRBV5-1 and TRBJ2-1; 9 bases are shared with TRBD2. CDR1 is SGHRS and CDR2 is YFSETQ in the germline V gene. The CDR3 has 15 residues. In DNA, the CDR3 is TGCGCCAGCCAGCCTAGCGGGACAGTCTACAATAAGCAGTTCTTC. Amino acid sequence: CASQPSGTVYNKQFF.

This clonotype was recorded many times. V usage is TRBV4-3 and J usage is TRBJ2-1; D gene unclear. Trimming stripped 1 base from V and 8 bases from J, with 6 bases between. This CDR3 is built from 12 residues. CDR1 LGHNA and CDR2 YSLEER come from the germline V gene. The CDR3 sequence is CASSQGADEQFF. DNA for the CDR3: TGCGCCAGCAGCCAAGGAGCAGATGAGCAGTTCTTC.

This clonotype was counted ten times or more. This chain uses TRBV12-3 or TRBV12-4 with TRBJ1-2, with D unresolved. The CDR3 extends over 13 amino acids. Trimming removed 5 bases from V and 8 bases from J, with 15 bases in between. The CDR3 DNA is TGTGCCAGCAGTCACCCTGGGGAGAGAGGCTACACCTTC. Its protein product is CASSHPGERGYTF.

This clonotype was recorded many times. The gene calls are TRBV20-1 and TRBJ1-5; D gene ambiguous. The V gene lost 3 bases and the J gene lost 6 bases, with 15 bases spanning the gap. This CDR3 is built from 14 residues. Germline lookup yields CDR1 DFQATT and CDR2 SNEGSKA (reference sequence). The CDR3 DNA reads TGCAGTGCTAGGGTCGACCCCCTCTCTCAGCCCCAGCATTTT. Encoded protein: CSARVDPLSQPQHF.

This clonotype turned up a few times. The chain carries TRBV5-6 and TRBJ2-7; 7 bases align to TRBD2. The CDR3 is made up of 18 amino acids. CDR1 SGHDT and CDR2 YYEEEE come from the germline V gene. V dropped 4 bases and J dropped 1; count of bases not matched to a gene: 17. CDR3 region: CASSDDPSGKTTSYEQYF. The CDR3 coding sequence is TGTGCCAGCAGCGATGACCCTAGCGGTAAAACCACTTCCTACGAGCAGTACTTC.

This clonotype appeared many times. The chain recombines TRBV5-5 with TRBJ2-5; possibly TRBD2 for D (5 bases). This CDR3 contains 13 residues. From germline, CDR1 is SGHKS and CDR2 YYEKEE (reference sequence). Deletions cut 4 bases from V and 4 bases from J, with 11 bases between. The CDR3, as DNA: TGTGCCAGCAGCGTCGAGGGCGCAGAGACCCAGTACTTC. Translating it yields CASSVEGAETQYF.

This CDR3 reads CASSEGRAPPTDTQYF. CDR3 sequence (DNA): TGTGCCAGCAGTGAGGGCAGGGCGCCCCCCACAGATACGCAGTATTTT. This chain joins TRBV2 and TRBJ2-3, with D perhaps matching TRBD1 (5 bases). Germline assignment: CDR1 SNHLY and CDR2 FYNNEI. The CDR3 totals 16 residues. Trimming cost V 3 bases and J 2 bases, with 15 bases left between them. Together with reference TRBV2 and TRBJ2-3, the CDR3 gives the full variable domain: EPEVTQTPSHQVTQMGQEVILRCVPISNHLYFYWYRQILGQKVEFLVSFYNNEISEKSEIFDDQFSVERPDGSNFTLKIRSTKLEDSAMYFCASSEGRAPPTDTQYFGPGTRLTVL.